The 30 T cell receptor beta chains below were found in one sample sequenced in a study of blood T cell repertoires in COVID-19. Sequenced by immunoSEQ multiplex PCR; TCRdb stores in-frame clones only, minus some. The table includes 120,000 or so clones, around 80% detected once. Sequencing was done on a sample of peripheral blood. These receptors were collected from a woman aged 50 to 65 with acute or convalescent COVID-19.

This clone was detected only a few times. V gene TRBV25-1 combines with J gene TRBJ1-1; weak D call: TRBD1 (6 bases). CDR1 MGHDK and CDR2 SYGVNS come from the germline V gene. Trimming removed 6 bases at V and 4 bases at J, with 12 bases between. The CDR3 is made up of 13 amino acids. This chain's CDR3 is CASRKQGGTEAFF. In DNA, the CDR3 is TGTGCCAGCAGAAAACAGGGTGGCACTGAAGCTTTCTTT. The variable domain in full, completed from reference TRBV25-1 and TRBJ1-1, reads EADIYQTPRYLVIGTGKKITLECSQTMGHDKMYWYQQDPGMELHLIHYSYGVNSTEKGDLSSESTVSRIRTEHFPLTLESARPSHTSQYLCASRKQGGTEAFFGQGTRLTVV.

V usage is TRBV7-9 and J usage is TRBJ1-4; D remains ambiguous. Deletions cut 4 bases from V and 5 bases from J, with 17 bases between. CDR1 SEHNR and CDR2 FQNEAQ come from the germline V gene (reference sequence). CDR3 length equals 16 residues. This CDR3 is CASSSPNLVPNEKLFF. The CDR3 DNA reads TGTGCCAGCAGCTCACCTAATCTGGTCCCGAATGAAAAACTGTTTTTT.

The chain employs TRBV4-1 and TRBJ2-6, with 10 positions matching TRBD1. Germline CDR1 is MGHRA and CDR2 is YSYEKL. This CDR3 comprises 19 residues. Germline trimming cut 0 bases from V and 4 bases from J; bases unmatched to any gene: 9. In DNA form, the CDR3 reads TGCGCCAGCAGCCAAGATTCGAGGACAGGGGGGGTAGGGGCCAACGTCCTGACTTTC. Protein: CASSQDSRTGGVGANVLTF.

The chain uses TRBV6-5 and TRBJ1-3, with D unresolved. Trimming cost V 10 bases and J 0 bases, with 13 bases left between them. The CDR3 loop spans 14 amino acids. The germline V gene encodes CDR1 MNHEY and CDR2 SVGAGI. CDR3 nucleotide sequence: TGTGCCACCGGAGAGGCGGTCTCTGGAAACACCATATATTTT. Its protein is CATGEAVSGNTIYF.

This sequence joins TRBV12-1 and TRBJ1-1; the D segment call TRBD1 is taken from the table without a DNA check. TRBV12-1 is termed a pseudogene. This CDR3 spans 13 amino acids. The CDR3 coding sequence is TGTGCCGCTTGGGAAGGGACAACGGTGAAAGATTTCTTT. Translation: CAAWEGTTVKDFF.

This chain joins TRBV30 and TRBJ2-3; TRBD2 agrees at 16 bases. The CDR3 covers 17 residues. The germline V gene has CDR1 GTSNPN and CDR2 SVGIG (reference sequence). V was clipped by 0 bases and J by 7 bases; unmatched bases: 7. CDR3 DNA sequence: TGTGCCTGGAGTGTCCCGGGACTAGCGGGGGGGCTCCATACGCAGTATTTT. Its protein is CAWSVPGLAGGLHTQYF.

V and J are TRBV28 and TRBJ1-1; 10 nucleotides match TRBD1. V shed 6 bases and J 10 bases; nucleotides not matched to a gene: 5. Germline CDR1 and CDR2: MDHEN and SYDVKM. The CDR3 is made up of 12 amino acids. CDR3 sequence reads: CASRGTGVRAFF. CDR3 nucleotides: TGTGCCAGCAGGGGGACAGGGGTCAGAGCTTTCTTT.

The chain is built from TRBV18 and TRBJ1-1, with TRBD1 identical over 7 bases. The length of the CDR3 is 14 residues. Germline values: CDR1 KGHSH, CDR2 LQKENI. V gave up 4 bases and J gave up 1 base; unmatched junction bases: 3. The CDR3 DNA sequence: TGTGCCAGCTCACTACAGGGGTGGAACACTGAAGCTTTCTTT. This translates into CASSLQGWNTEAFF.

The rearrangement uses TRBV7-2 and TRBJ1-6; D is unclear. CDR3 size: 17 residues. V lost 2 bases to trimming and J lost 8 bases, with 19 bases between them. CDR1 SGHTA and CDR2 FQGNSA come from the germline V gene. CDR3 sequence: CASSLLVPLYVDSPLHF. In nucleotides, the CDR3 is TGTGCCAGCAGCTTACTAGTTCCACTCTACGTGGATTCACCCCTCCACTTT.

The chain uses TRBV19 and TRBJ1-3; 9 nucleotides align to TRBD1. V shed 7 bases and J 4 bases; nucleotides not matched to a gene: 5. The CDR3 is made up of 14 amino acids. Germline V CDR1 and CDR2: LNHDA, SQIVND (reference sequence). CDR3 sequence: CASTGTGSGNTIYF. Here the CDR3 DNA reads TGTGCCAGTACCGGGACAGGGTCCGGAAACACCATATATTTT. Drawing the rest from reference TRBV19 and TRBJ1-3, the complete variable domain is DGGITQSPKYLFRKEGQNVTLSCEQNLNHDAMYWYRQDPGQGLRLIYYSQIVNDFQKGDIAEGYSVSREKKESFPLTVTSAQKNPTAFYLCASTGTGSGNTIYFGEGSWLTVV.

This clone was observed a few times. The chain is built from TRBV4-1 and TRBJ1-1; a weak D match, TRBD1 (5 bases). The CDR3 has 14 amino acids. V dropped 3 bases and J dropped 0 bases, with 8 bases sitting between them. Looked up from germline, CDR1 is MGHRA and CDR2 is YSYEKL. The CDR3 bases are TGCGCCAGCAGCCAGGGACTGTTGAACACTGAAGCTTTCTTT. Protein product: CASSQGLLNTEAFF.

CDR3 region: CASRQRSANTGELFF. The CDR3 DNA reads TGTGCCAGTAGGCAGAGGTCCGCGAACACCGGGGAGCTGTTTTTT. V gene TRBV19 combines with J gene TRBJ2-2; D remains unclear. CDR1 is LNHDA and CDR2 is SQIVND in the germline V gene (reference sequence). CDR3 size: 15 residues. Trimming removed 6 bases from V and 0 bases from J, with 11 bases in between.

The chain is built from TRBV27 and TRBJ1-2; D possibly corresponds to TRBD1 (5 bases). Per the germline V gene, CDR1 is MNHEY and CDR2 is SMNVEV (reference sequence). The CDR3 extends over 14 amino acids. Trimming stripped 6 bases from V and 5 bases from J, with 16 bases between. The DNA of the CDR3 is TGTGCCAGCAGGAGACGGACACCCGGATATGGCTACACCTTC. Encoded protein: CASRRRTPGYGYTF.

The rearrangement joins TRBV24-1 to TRBJ2-3; the match to TRBD1 covers 8 bases. Trimming removed 4 bases from V and 4 bases from J; junction bases left unmatched: 12. The CDR3 contains 17 residues. From germline, CDR1 is KGHDR and CDR2 SFDVKD. The CDR3 nucleotides read TGTGCCACCAGTGACCGACCCGGACAGGGTGGCGCAGATACGCAGTATTTT. Protein sequence: CATSDRPGQGGADTQYF.

The V gene is TRBV5-8, the J gene TRBJ1-5; D is ambiguous. With 2 bases removed from V and 6 bases from J, the gap between germline ends came to 15 bases. Germline assignment: CDR1 SGHTS and CDR2 YDEGEE. This CDR3 comprises 15 residues. CDR3 bases: TGTGCCAGCAGCTTCTTAAGAGGTGTTGGTCAGCCCCAGCATTTT. Translating gives CASSFLRGVGQPQHF.

V is TRBV4-1 and J is TRBJ1-1; D not resolved. V dropped 4 bases and J dropped 1 base, with 10 bases sitting between them. Germline values: CDR1 MGHRA, CDR2 YSYEKL. CDR3 length: 14 amino acids. The CDR3 DNA follows: TGCGCCAGCAGCCTAGGACTGAGGAACACTGAAGCTTTCTTT. It is translated as CASSLGLRNTEAFF.

This clone has only a few counts. The chain has TRBV9 and TRBJ2-5; D call uncertain. The CDR3 loop spans 14 amino acids. Germline lookup yields CDR1 SGDLS and CDR2 YYNGEE. V was cut by 4 bases and J by 6 bases, with 16 bases left in between. The CDR3 reads CASSISTDGKTQYF. CDR3 in DNA: TGTGCCAGCAGCATAAGTACAGATGGAAAGACCCAGTACTTC.

The rearrangement joins TRBV20-1 to TRBJ1-1; TRBD1 aligns across 7 bases. The CDR3 has 11 amino acids. CDR1 and CDR2 (germline): DFQATT, SNEGSKA (reference sequence). V lost 5 bases to trimming and J lost 10 bases; unmatched junction nucleotides: 7. The CDR3 bases are TGCAGTGCTCCCTCGGACAGGAGAGCTTTCTTT. This sequence encodes CSAPSDRRAFF.

This sequence joins TRBV18 and TRBJ2-1; 14 positions match TRBD2. The CDR3 covers 17 residues. The J segment lost 4 bases and the V segment lost 0 bases, leaving 2 bases of the junction unmatched. From germline, CDR1 is KGHSH and CDR2 LQKENI. CDR3 DNA: TGTGCCAGCTCACCACCGACTAGCGGGAGGGAATACAATGAGCAGTTCTTC. The encoded protein is CASSPPTSGREYNEQFF.

Only one count was recorded for this clone. V and J are TRBV11-2 and TRBJ1-5; TRBD1 agrees at 8 bases. The germline gives CDR1 SGHAT, CDR2 FQNNGV. V gave up 4 bases and J gave up 4 bases; unmatched junction bases: 6. This CDR3 contains 15 residues. DNA of the CDR3: TGTGCCAGCAGCTCCTCCGGGACAGGAAATCAGCCCCAGCATTTT. Amino acids: CASSSSGTGNQPQHF.

This clone was found a few times. V gene TRBV27 combines with J gene TRBJ2-2; D remains ambiguous. There are 13 residues in the CDR3. Germline CDR1 reads MNHEY; CDR2 reads SMNVEV (reference sequence). V was cut by 2 bases and J by 4 bases, with 5 bases left in between. CDR3 sequence reads: CASSLTGTGELFF. CDR3 bases: TGTGCCAGCAGTTTAACGGGCACCGGGGAGCTGTTTTTT.

This clone was recorded only once. The chain has TRBV24-1 and TRBJ2-5; 13 bases line up with TRBD2. The CDR3 length is 16 residues. Trimming cost V 3 bases and J 2 bases; bases outside gene matches: 2. The V gene's germline CDR1 is KGHDR and CDR2 SFDVKD. The CDR3 loop reads CATSDTGLAGQETQYF. The CDR3 nucleotides are TGTGCCACCAGTGATACGGGACTAGCGGGGCAAGAGACCCAGTACTTC.

The J gene is TRBJ1-6, the V gene TRBV5-1, with 8 bases identical to TRBD1. Germline V gives CDR1 SGHRS, CDR2 YFSETQ. The CDR3 runs 16 residues. Trimming took 0 bases from V and 7 from J; bases not matched to a gene: 6. The CDR3 coding sequence is TGCGCCAGCAGCTTGGATGGGAGGACAGGGAATTCACCCCTCCACTTT. It codes for CASSLDGRTGNSPLHF.

This clone has just one count. The chain couples TRBV5-1 to TRBJ2-3; TRBD2 matches 16 bases. Germline-derived CDR1 and CDR2 are SGHRS and YFSETQ. The CDR3 extends over 20 amino acids. With V trimmed by 4 bases and J by 5 bases, 16 bases remained unmatched. The CDR3 nucleotides are TGCGCCAGCAGCAAGGCCCCACTGGGACTAGCGGGGGGGCCTGGAGATACGCAGTATTTT. Translating gives CASSKAPLGLAGGPGDTQYF.

Here the CDR3 reads CAWTRGVSADTQYF. CDR3 nucleotide sequence: TGTGCCTGGACCAGGGGAGTTTCGGCAGATACGCAGTATTTT. V gene TRBV30 combines with J gene TRBJ2-3; weak D call: TRBD1 (6 bases). Germline assignment: CDR1 GTSNPN and CDR2 SVGIG (reference sequence). The CDR3 is made up of 14 amino acids. V was clipped by 4 bases and J by 4 bases, with 15 bases between them.

The genes are TRBV3-1 (or the pseudogene TRBV3-2) and TRBJ2-2; TRBD2 matches at 7 bases. From germline, CDR1 is LGHDT and CDR2 YNNKEL (reference sequence). The CDR3 spans 15 residues. V was clipped by 1 base and J by 5 bases; unmatched bases: 4. Here the CDR3 reads CASSQAAGVTGELFF. DNA of the CDR3: TGTGCCAGCAGCCAAGCGGCGGGAGTGACCGGGGAGCTGTTTTTT.

This chain links TRBV7-8 with TRBJ2-7; 15 bases are shared with TRBD2. This CDR3 is built from 16 residues. Unmatched junction bases numbered 6, after V lost 5 bases and J lost 4 bases. The germline CDR1 and CDR2 sequences are SGHVS and FQNEAQ. The CDR3 DNA is TGTGCCAGCAGCCCCGGACTAGCGGGGGGGCGTTACGAGCAGTACTTC. Protein product: CASSPGLAGGRYEQYF.

This chain uses TRBV10-3 with TRBJ2-1, with TRBD2 matching over 8 bases. This CDR3 spans 15 amino acids. V shed 5 bases and J 4 bases; nucleotides not matched to a gene: 7. Germline loops: CDR1 ENHRY, CDR2 SYGVKD. This chain's CDR3 is CAISSSASGYNEQFF. CDR3 nucleotide sequence: TGTGCCATCAGTAGCTCGGCTAGCGGGTACAATGAGCAGTTCTTC.

The chain is built from TRBV6-6 and TRBJ2-1; a possible D gene is TRBD2 (6 bases). Germline V lookup: CDR1 MNHNY, CDR2 SVGAGI (reference sequence). CDR3 length equals 14 residues. V shed 11 bases and J shed 3 bases, with 17 bases lying between them. DNA for the CDR3: TGTGCCTGTGCTCCGACTAGTTTCTACAATGAGCAGTTCTTC. Protein sequence: CACAPTSFYNEQFF.

This chain links TRBV18 with TRBJ1-5; 8 bases agree with TRBD1. In germline, CDR1 is KGHSH, CDR2 LQKENI. The CDR3 is 16 amino acids. The J segment lost 4 bases and the V segment lost 3 bases, leaving 8 bases of the junction unmatched. The CDR3 DNA sequence: TGTGCCAGCTCACCGAACCGGGACAGGTTTAATCAGCCCCAGCATTTT. It yields the protein CASSPNRDRFNQPQHF.